This T cell receptor beta chain originates from a study of blood T cell repertoires in COVID-19. About the study: Sites in the United States, Italy and Spain provided acute and convalescent COVID-19 samples. Sample material is recorded as cDNA or gDNA derived from T cells, B-cell-depleted T cells, or PBMCs.

Original processing notes: Amplifying reference gene primers gave estimates of nucleated cell counts. The method was immunoSEQ multiplex PCR; TCRdb's version includes in-frame clones alone and lacks a portion of them. V and J calls and clone size are copied from that table; D and trimming were computed from the DNA. The repertoire holds about 91,000 clones, with 70% to 85% as singletons. With 2 bases clipped from V and 3 bases from J, the junction kept 4 bases outside the gene matches. This CDR3 has 15 residues. Germline-derived CDR1 and CDR2 are SGHDT and YYEEEE. This receptor was obtained from a man aged 70-80 years with acute or convalescent COVID-19. This rearrangement joins TRBV5-6 to TRBJ2-2, with 7 nucleotides matching TRBD2. The sequencing input was peripheral blood. The DNA of the CDR3 is TGTGCCAGCAGCTTTGGAGGGAGGGACACCGGGGAGCTGTTTTTT. It encodes CASSFGGRDTGELFF.